This T cell receptor beta chain was recorded in a study of radiation and T cells in renal cell carcinoma. Time point noted: baseline pretreatment blood. As for treatment: 15 Gy SBRT to primary tumor, nephrectomy 4 weeks later. The repertoire was sequenced with immunoSEQ multiplex PCR; TCRdb's copy has only in-frame clones and lacks some. The data contain 95,000 to 150,000 clones, approximately 82% of them seen just once; the ten biggest clones take up around 3%. The CDR3 extends over 16 amino acids. Between the trimmed V and J ends, which lost 0 bases and 2 bases, there was a span of 11 bases. Germline CDR1 and CDR2: MNHNS and SASEGT.

This receptor was obtained from a woman aged 55-69 years with renal cell carcinoma. This chain links TRBV6-1 with TRBJ1-3; possibly TRBD1 for D (5 bases). Sequenced material: blood, taken from a patient whose treatment included radiotherapy and nephrectomy. The CDR3 spells CASSEAVARAGNTIYF. The CDR3 DNA reads TGTGCCAGCAGTGAAGCGGTGGCCAGGGCTGGAAACACCATATATTTT.